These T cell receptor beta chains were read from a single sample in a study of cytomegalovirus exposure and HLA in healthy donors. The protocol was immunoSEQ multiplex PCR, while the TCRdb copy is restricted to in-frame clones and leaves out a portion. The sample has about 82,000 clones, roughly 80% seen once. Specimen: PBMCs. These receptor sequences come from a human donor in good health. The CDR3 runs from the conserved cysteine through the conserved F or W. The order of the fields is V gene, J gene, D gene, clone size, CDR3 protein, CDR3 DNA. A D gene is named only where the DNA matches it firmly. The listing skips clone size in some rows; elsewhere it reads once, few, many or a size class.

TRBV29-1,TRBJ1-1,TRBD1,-,CSVGTGRTEAFF,TGCAGCGTAGGGACAGGGAGGACTGAAGCTTTCTTT
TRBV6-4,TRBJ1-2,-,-,CASKADTNYGYTF,TGTGCCAGCAAGGCGGATACCAACTATGGCTACACCTTC
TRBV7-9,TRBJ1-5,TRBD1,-,CASSPGQAINQPQHF,TGTGCCAGCAGCCCCGGACAGGCAATAAATCAGCCCCAGCATTTT
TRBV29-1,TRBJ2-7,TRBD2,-,CSVEGGRGYNEQYF,TGCAGCGTTGAAGGTGGGCGGGGGTACAACGAGCAGTACTTC
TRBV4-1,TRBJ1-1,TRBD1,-,CASSQGTGLIAEAFF,TGCGCCAGCAGCCAGGGGACAGGGCTTATCGCTGAAGCTTTCTTT
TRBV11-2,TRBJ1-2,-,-,CASSLLSGAYNYGYTF,TGTGCCAGCAGCTTACTCAGCGGGGCGTATAACTATGGCTACACCTTC
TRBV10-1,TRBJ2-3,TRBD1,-,CASSAEDRIMNTQYF,TGCGCCAGCAGTGCCGAGGACAGGATTATGAATACGCAGTATTTT
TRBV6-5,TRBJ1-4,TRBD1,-,CASSEGQGFEKLFF,TGTGCCAGCAGTGAGGGACAGGGTTTTGAAAAACTGTTTTTT
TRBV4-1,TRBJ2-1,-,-,CASSQVAVFEQFF,TGCGCCAGCAGCCAAGTAGCGGTCTTTGAGCAGTTCTTC
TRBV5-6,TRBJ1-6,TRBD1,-,CASSAGQPNSPLHF,TGTGCCAGCAGCGCGGGACAGCCTAATTCACCCCTCCACTTT
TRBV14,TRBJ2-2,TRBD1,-,CASSPGQGAIGELFF,TGTGCCAGCAGCCCCGGACAGGGGGCAATCGGGGAGCTGTTTTTT
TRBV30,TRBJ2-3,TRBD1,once,CAWSLGQGTDTQYF,TGTGCCTGGAGTCTGGGACAGGGCACAGATACGCAGTATTTT
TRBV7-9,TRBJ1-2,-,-,CSSSPTGKGYTF,TGTTCCAGCAGCCCCACAGGGAAGGGCTACACCTTC
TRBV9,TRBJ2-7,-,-,CASSVVTVHSYEQYF,TGTGCCAGCAGCGTAGTAACAGTTCACTCCTACGAGCAGTACTTC
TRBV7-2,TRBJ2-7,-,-,CASSLGGSAHEQYF,TGTGCCAGCAGCTTAGGAGGGAGTGCGCACGAGCAGTACTTC
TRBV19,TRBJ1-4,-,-,CASSPDSPNEKLFF,TGTGCCAGTAGCCCGGACAGCCCTAATGAAAAACTGTTTTTT